This T cell receptor beta chain came from a study of OX40 agonist ivuxolimab in advanced cancers. General notes on the study: Ivuxolimab was a fully human IgG2 agonistic monoclonal antibody targeting the costimulatory receptor OX40 (CD134). Partial responses occurred in three dose-escalation patients, of whom one had hepatocellular carcinoma and two had cutaneous melanoma. The purpose of peripheral TCRbeta sequencing was to test whether ivuxolimab changed TCR sequence diversity and led to clonal T-cell expansion. The paper covers the monotherapy dose-escalation part of the phase I ivuxolimab trial, which included N of about 56 patients. Prior anti-PD-1, anti-PD-L1 or anti-CTLA-4 therapy was permitted, and checkpoint inhibitors had been received by 40% to 50% of dose-escalation patients. Intravenous ivuxolimab was administered to patients every 2 weeks at six dose levels: 0.01, 0.1, 0.3, 1.5, 3 and 10 mg/kg. Of the approximately 54 dose-escalation patients, hepatocellular carcinoma was present in roughly 19, melanoma in around 15, renal cell carcinoma in 9 and head and neck cancer in 9. The dose-escalation cohort was roughly 80% male with a mean age of about 65 years, ranging from about 20 to 80. Overall study outcomes, separate from this receptor: Antigen specificity was not determined for the clonally expanded peripheral T cells. On average, CD8+ T cells showed more expanded clones than CD4+ T cells after ivuxolimab. In partial responders in the 0.1-3.0 mg/kg groups, normalized peripheral clonal expansion was found to be among the lowest, especially among CD8+ T cells. Low levels of normalized T-cell clonal expansion were also seen in some patients who did not respond. At doses of 0.1 to 3.0 mg/kg, clonal expansion of both CD4+ and CD8+ blood T cells was observed from baseline to week 6.

The trial excluded patients who had a history of autoimmune disease or who were on systemic immunosuppression. Peripheral blood for TCR sequencing was collected from all dose cohorts at baseline, on cycle 4 day 1, and on cycle 7 day 1. The samples were drawn from a first-in-human, open-label, multicenter phase I dose-escalation trial of ivuxolimab. The trial enrolled adults with locally advanced or metastatic head and neck squamous cell, hepatocellular, melanoma or renal cell carcinoma. Before TCR sequencing, CD4+ T cells and CD8+ T cells were sorted from peripheral blood as separate populations. To sequence the TCRbeta CDR3 region, genomic DNA was isolated from the sorted cells. The immunoSEQ Assay was used to sequence the TCRbeta CDR3 regions. The source is immuneACCESS, and TCRdb retained only in-frame sequences with V and J called. Part of the clones is not carried over; for the studies checked, unresolved V genes explain less than half of this, and the remainder is unexplained. The sample includes 85,000 to 95,000 clones, with roughly nine tenths observed a single time. Of the sample, 2% to 3% falls within the top ten clones.

In the case of this clone: Its antigen is unknown. It has no much larger one-base neighbor in the sample; base qualities were not kept.

V drops 3 bases and J drops 0 bases, leaving 8 bases in between. The CDR3, cysteine through phenylalanine, is 14 amino acids long. Only the CDR3 DNA is retained, 42 bases long and in frame from the first base. Via the germline V gene, CDR1 is ENHRY and CDR2 SYGVKD. The specimen comprised CD4+ or CD8+ T cells sorted from blood, sampled in a trial of the OX40 agonist ivuxolimab. The source of this sequence is an adult with an advanced solid tumor such as melanoma, head and neck, liver or kidney cancer. The receptor chain draws on TRBV10-3 and TRBJ1-2; the D gene is not confidently resolved. DNA sequence: TGTGCCATCAGTGAAAATTCGGCTAACTATGGCTACACCTTC. The resulting protein is CAISENSANYGYTF.